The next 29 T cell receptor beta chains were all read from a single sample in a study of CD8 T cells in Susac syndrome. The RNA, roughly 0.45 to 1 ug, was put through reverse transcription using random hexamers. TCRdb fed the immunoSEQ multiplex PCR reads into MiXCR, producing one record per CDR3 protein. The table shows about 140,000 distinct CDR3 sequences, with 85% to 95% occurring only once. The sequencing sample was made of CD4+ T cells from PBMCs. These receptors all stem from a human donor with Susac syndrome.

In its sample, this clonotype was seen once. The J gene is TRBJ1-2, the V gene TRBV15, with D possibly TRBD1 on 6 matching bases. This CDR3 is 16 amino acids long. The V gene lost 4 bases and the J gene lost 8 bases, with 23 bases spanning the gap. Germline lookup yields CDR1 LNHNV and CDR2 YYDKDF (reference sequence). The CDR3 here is CATSKRAIDRPGGYTF. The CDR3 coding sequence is TGTGCCACCAGCAAACGAGCTATCGACAGGCCCGGGGGCTACACCTTC.

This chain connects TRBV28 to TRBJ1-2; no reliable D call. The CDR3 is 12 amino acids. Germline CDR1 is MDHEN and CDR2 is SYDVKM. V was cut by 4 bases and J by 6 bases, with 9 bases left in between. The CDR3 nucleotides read TGTGCCAGCAGTTCCGACATCCATGGCTACACCTTC. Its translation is CASSSDIHGYTF.

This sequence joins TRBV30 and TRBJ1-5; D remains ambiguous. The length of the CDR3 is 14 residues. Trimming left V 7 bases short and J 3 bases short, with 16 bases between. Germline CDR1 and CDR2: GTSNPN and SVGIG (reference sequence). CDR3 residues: CAYDLGGHNQPQHF. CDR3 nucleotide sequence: TGTGCCTATGACCTAGGAGGGCACAATCAGCCCCAGCATTTT.

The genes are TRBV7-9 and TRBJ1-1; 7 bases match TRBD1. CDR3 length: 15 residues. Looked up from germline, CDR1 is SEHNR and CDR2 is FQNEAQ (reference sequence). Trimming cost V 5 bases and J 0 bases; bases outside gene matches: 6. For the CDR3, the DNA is TGTGCCAGCAGCCAACAGGGGACCATGAACACTGAAGCTTTCTTT. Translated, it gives CASSQQGTMNTEAFF. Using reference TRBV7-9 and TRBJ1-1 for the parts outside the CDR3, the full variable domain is DTGVSQNPRHKITKRGQNVTFRCDPISEHNRLYWYRQTLGQGPEFLTYFQNEAQLEKSRLLSDRFSAERPKGSFSTLEIQRTEQGDSAMYLCASSQQGTMNTEAFFGQGTRLTVV.

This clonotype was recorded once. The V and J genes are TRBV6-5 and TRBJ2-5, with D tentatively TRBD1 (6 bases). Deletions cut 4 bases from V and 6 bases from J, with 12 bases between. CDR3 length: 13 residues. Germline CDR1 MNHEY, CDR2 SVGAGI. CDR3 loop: CASSSGEVKTQYF. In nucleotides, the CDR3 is TGTGCCAGCAGTTCAGGGGAAGTTAAGACCCAGTACTTC.

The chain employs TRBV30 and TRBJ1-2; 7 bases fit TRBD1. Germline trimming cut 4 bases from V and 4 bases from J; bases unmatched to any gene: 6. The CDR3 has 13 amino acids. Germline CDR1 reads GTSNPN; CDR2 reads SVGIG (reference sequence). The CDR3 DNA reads TGTGCCTGGACTAGGGGACAGTCCTATGGCTACACCTTC. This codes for CAWTRGQSYGYTF.

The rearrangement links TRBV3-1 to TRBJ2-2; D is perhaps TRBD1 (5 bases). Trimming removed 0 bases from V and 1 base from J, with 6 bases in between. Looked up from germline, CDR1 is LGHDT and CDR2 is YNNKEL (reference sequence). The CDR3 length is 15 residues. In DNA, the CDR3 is TGTGCCAGCAGCCAAGAAGACAGGAACACCGGGGAGCTGTTTTTT. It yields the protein CASSQEDRNTGELFF.

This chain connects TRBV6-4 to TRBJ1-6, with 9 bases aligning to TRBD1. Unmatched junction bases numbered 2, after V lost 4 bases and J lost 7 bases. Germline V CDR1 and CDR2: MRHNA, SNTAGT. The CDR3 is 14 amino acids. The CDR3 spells CASSGQGGNSPLHF. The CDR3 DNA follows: TGTGCCAGCAGTGGACAGGGGGGAAATTCACCCCTCCACTTT.

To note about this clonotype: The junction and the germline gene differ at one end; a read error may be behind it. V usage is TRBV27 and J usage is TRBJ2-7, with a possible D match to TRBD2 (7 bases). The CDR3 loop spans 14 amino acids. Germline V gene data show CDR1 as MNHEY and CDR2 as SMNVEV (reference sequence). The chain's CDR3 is CASSLRGGSHEQYF. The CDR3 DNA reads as TGTGCCAGCAGTTTAAGGGGGGGCTCCCACGAGCAGTACTTC.

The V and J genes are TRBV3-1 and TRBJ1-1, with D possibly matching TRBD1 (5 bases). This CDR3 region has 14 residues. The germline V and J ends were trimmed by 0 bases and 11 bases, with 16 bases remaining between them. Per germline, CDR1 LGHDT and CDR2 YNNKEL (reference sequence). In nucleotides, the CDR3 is TGTGCCAGCAGCCAAGATGGCTCCCGTGGGACTGCTTTCTTT. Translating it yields CASSQDGSRGTAFF.

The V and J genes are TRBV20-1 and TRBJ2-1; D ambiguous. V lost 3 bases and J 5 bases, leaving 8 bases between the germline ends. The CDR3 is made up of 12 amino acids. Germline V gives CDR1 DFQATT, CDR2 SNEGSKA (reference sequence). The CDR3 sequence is CSASAFHNEQFF. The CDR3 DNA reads TGCAGTGCTAGCGCTTTTCACAATGAGCAGTTCTTC.

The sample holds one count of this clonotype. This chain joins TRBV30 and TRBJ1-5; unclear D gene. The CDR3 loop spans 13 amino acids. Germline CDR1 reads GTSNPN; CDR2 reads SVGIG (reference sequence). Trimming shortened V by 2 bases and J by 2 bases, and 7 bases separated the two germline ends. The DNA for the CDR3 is TGTGCCTGGAGTACGGCCCGCAATCAGCCCCAGCATTTT. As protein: CAWSTARNQPQHF.

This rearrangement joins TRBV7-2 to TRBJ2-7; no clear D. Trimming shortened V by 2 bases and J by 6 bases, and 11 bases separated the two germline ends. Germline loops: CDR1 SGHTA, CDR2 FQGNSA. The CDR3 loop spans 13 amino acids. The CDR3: CASSLSAGTEQYF. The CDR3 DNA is TGTGCCAGCAGCTTAAGCGCTGGAACCGAGCAGTACTTC.

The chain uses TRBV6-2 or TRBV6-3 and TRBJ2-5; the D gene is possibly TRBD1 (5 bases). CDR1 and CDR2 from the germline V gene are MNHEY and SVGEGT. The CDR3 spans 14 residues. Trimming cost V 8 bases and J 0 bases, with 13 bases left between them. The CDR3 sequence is CASGAGLYQETQYF. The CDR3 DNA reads TGTGCCAGCGGGGCCGGATTGTACCAAGAGACCCAGTACTTC.

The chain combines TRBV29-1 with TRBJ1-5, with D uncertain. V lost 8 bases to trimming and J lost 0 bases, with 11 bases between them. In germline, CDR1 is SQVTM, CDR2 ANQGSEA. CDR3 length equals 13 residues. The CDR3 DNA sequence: TGCAGCACCGGCGAAAATAGCAATCAGCCCCAGCATTTT. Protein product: CSTGENSNQPQHF.

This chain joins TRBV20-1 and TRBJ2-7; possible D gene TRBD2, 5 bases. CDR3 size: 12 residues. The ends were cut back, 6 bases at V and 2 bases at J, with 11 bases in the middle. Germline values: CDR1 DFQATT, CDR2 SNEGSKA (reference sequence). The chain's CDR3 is CSARTVPYEQYF. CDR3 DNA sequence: TGCAGTGCCAGGACTGTCCCCTACGAGCAGTACTTC.

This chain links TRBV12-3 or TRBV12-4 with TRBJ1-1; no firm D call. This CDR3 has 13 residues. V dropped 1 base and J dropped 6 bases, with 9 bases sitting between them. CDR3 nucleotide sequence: TGTGCCAGCAGTTTAGGGGCAGTCGCTGAAGCTTTCTTT. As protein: CASSLGAVAEAFF.

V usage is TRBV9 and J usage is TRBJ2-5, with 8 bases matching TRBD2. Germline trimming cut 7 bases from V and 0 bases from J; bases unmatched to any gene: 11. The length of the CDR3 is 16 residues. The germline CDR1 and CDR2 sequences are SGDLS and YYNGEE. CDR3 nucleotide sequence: TGTGCCAGCGAGGACCCTAGCGGGCGGTACCAAGAGACCCAGTACTTC. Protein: CASEDPSGRYQETQYF.

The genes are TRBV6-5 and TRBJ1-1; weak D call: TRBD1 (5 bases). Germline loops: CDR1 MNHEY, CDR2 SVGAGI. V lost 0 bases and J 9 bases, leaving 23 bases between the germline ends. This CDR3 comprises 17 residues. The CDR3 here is CASSYSNFEGRFLKAFF. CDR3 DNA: TGTGCCAGCAGTTACTCGAACTTTGAGGGGCGATTCCTGAAAGCTTTCTTT.

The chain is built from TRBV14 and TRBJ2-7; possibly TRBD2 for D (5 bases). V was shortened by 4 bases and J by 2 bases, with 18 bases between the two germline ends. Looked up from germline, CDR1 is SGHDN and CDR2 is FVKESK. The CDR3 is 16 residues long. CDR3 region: CASSRAEAIFPYEQYF. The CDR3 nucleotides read TGTGCCAGCAGCCGCGCGGAGGCTATATTCCCCTACGAGCAGTACTTC.

CDR3 region: CAWNINRAAEAFF. CDR3 nucleotides: TGTGCCTGGAATATAAACAGGGCAGCTGAAGCTTTCTTT. The V gene is TRBV30, the J gene TRBJ1-1, with D perhaps matching TRBD1 (6 bases). The CDR3 contains 13 residues. Germline values: CDR1 GTSNPN, CDR2 SVGIG (reference sequence). With 4 bases removed from V and 6 bases from J, the gap between germline ends came to 15 bases.

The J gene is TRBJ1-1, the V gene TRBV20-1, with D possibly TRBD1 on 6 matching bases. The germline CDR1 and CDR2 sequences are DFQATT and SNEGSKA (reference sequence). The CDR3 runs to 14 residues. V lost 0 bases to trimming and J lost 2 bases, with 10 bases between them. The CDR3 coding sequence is TGCAGTGCTAGAGATGGGGGGGGCAACACTGAAGCTTTCTTT. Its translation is CSARDGGGNTEAFF.

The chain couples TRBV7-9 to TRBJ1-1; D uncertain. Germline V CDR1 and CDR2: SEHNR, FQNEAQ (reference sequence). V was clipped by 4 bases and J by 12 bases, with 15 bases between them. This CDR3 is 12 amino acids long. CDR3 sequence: CASSSPGSRPFF. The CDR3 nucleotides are TGTGCCAGCAGCTCCCCCGGCAGTCGCCCTTTCTTT.

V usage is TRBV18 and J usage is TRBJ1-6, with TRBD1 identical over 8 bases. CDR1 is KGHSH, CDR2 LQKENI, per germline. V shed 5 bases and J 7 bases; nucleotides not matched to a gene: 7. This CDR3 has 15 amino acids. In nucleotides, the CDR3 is TGTGCCAGCTCAAGGGACAGGAAAAGGAATTCACCCCTCCACTTT. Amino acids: CASSRDRKRNSPLHF.

The CDR3 nucleotides read TGTGCCAGCAGCCAAGCCCCTCCGCAGGTTTGGAATGAGCAGTTCTTC. Amino acids: CASSQAPPQVWNEQFF. The chain uses TRBV14 and TRBJ2-1; the D is unclear. Germline values: CDR1 SGHDN, CDR2 FVKESK. V was cut by 1 base and J by 7 bases, with 17 bases left in between. This CDR3 has 16 amino acids.

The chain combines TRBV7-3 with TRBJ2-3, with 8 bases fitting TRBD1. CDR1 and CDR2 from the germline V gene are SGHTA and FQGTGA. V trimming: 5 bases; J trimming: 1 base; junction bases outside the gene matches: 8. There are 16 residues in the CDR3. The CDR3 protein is CASSPTPGQGTDTQYF. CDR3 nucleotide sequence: TGTGCCAGCAGCCCGACCCCGGGACAGGGCACAGATACGCAGTATTTT.

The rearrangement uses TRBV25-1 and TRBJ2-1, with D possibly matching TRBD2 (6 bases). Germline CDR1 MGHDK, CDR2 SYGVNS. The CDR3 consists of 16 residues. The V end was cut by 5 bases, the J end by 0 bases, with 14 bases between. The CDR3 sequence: CASSTSFYDSYNEQFF. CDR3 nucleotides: TGTGCCAGCAGTACTAGCTTTTACGACTCCTACAATGAGCAGTTCTTC.

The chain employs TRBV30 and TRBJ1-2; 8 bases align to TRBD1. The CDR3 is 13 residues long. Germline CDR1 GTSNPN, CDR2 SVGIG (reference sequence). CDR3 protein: CAVRRGRFYGYTF. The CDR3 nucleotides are TGTGCAGTGCGCAGGGGGCGTTTCTATGGCTACACCTTC.

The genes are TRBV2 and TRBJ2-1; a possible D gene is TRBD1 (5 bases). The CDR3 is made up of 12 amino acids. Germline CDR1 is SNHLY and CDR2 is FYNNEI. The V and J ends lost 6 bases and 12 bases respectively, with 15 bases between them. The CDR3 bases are TGTGCCAGCAGGGAACAGGTACCTGCGCAGTTCTTC. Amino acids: CASREQVPAQFF.